What follows are 27 T cell receptor beta chains derived from one specimen sequenced in a study of blood T cell repertoires in COVID-19. Libraries were prepared by immunoSEQ multiplex PCR; TCRdb keeps only in-frame clonotypes and omits some of them. The sample includes 40,000 or so clones, 85% of them seen just once. Specimen: peripheral blood. The receptors here all came from a man in his fifties or sixties with active COVID-19.

The gene calls are TRBV7-8 and TRBJ2-2, with D possibly matching TRBD2 (6 bases). V was clipped by 2 bases and J by 4 bases, with 23 bases between them. The CDR3 sequence is 19 residues long. The germline CDR1 and CDR2 sequences are SGHVS and FQNEAQ. This chain's CDR3 is CASSLRGPLAYGGTGELFF. The DNA of the CDR3 is TGTGCCAGCAGCTTAAGGGGACCTCTAGCGTACGGCGGCACCGGGGAGCTGTTTTTT.

The rearrangement joins TRBV15 to TRBJ1-2; D not resolved. The CDR3 extends over 13 amino acids. Germline CDR1 and CDR2: LNHNV and YYDKDF (reference sequence). V was clipped by 0 bases and J by 10 bases, with 12 bases between them. The CDR3 loop reads CATSRDGGSDYTF. The DNA of the CDR3 is TGTGCCACCAGCAGAGATGGAGGTTCGGACTACACCTTC.

The chain employs TRBV6-5 and TRBJ1-6; no reliable D call. The germline V gene encodes CDR1 MNHEY and CDR2 SVGAGI. The CDR3 has 14 amino acids. V lost 4 bases to trimming and J lost 10 bases, with 14 bases between them. The CDR3 coding sequence is TGTGCCAGCAGTTCAGGCTACCCTGGATCACCCCTCCACTTT. This translates into CASSSGYPGSPLHF.

V and J are TRBV5-8 and TRBJ1-6; a possible D gene is TRBD1 (5 bases). The germline V gene has CDR1 SGHTS and CDR2 YDEGEE. V was pared by 4 bases and J by 8 bases, with 13 bases between. This CDR3 comprises 14 residues. CDR3 bases: TGTGCCAGCAGCGCGACAGAGTATTATTCACCCCTCCACTTT. This encodes CASSATEYYSPLHF.

The chain couples TRBV5-6 to TRBJ2-1, with D perhaps TRBD2 (6 bases). Looked up from germline, CDR1 is SGHDT and CDR2 is YYEEEE. This CDR3 contains 17 residues. V dropped 3 bases and J dropped 0 bases, with 16 bases sitting between them. The CDR3 DNA reads TGTGCCAGCAGCTCCGGTGGGGGGAGGACCTCCTACAATGAGCAGTTCTTC. This translates into CASSSGGGRTSYNEQFF.

The chain couples TRBV6-4 to TRBJ2-7, with 8 bases fitting TRBD2. This CDR3 contains 18 residues. The ends lost 5 bases at V and 2 bases at J; junction bases unmatched: 17. Germline V gene sequence: CDR1 MRHNA, CDR2 SNTAGT. The CDR3 DNA reads as TGTGCCAGCAGTCCCGCAGGGAGGTTTAGCGGGAATGCCTACGAGCAGTACTTC. Translated, it gives CASSPAGRFSGNAYEQYF.

This chain joins TRBV2 and TRBJ2-5; 7 bases map to TRBD2. The CDR3 length is 15 residues. In germline, CDR1 is SNHLY, CDR2 FYNNEI. With 7 bases clipped from V and 0 bases from J, the junction kept 8 bases outside the gene matches. CDR3 protein: CASKYGSGYQETQYF. In DNA, the CDR3 is TGTGCCAGCAAATACGGTAGCGGGTACCAAGAGACCCAGTACTTC.

The chain carries TRBV28 and TRBJ2-3, with 7 bases lining up with TRBD2. This CDR3 has 13 amino acids. Trimming removed 11 bases from V and 2 bases from J; junction bases left unmatched: 7. In germline, CDR1 is MDHEN, CDR2 SYDVKM. CDR3 coding DNA: TGTGCCCTCGGGGGGAGAGACACAGATACGCAGTATTTT. It yields the protein CALGGRDTDTQYF.

This chain links TRBV5-1 with TRBJ2-1; 10 bases map to TRBD2. CDR3 length equals 16 residues. J gave up 8 bases and V 4 bases, and 12 bases lay outside the gene matches. Germline V gene data show CDR1 as SGHRS and CDR2 as YFSETQ. The DNA of the CDR3 is TGCGCCAGCAGCGTCAGCGGGGGGGCTTCGATTGATGAGCAGTTCTTC. It codes for CASSVSGGASIDEQFF.

CDR3 in DNA: TGTGCCAGCAGCTCCCTAGCGGGAGGGACCTACAATGAGCAGTTCTTC. Translating gives CASSSLAGGTYNEQFF. The rearrangement links TRBV9 to TRBJ2-1; 12 positions match TRBD2. The CDR3 is 16 residues long. Germline V gives CDR1 SGDLS, CDR2 YYNGEE. V trimming: 4 bases; J trimming: 2 bases; junction bases outside the gene matches: 4.

This chain joins TRBV27 and TRBJ1-2; D might be TRBD1 (6 bases). This CDR3 contains 16 residues. Trimming took 5 bases from V and 7 from J, leaving 23 bases between them. Germline V lookup: CDR1 MNHEY, CDR2 SMNVEV (reference sequence). Written as DNA, the CDR3 is TGTGCCAGCAGTCCCAATAGGCCCGGCAGGGGCGGTGGCTACACCTTC. The encoded protein is CASSPNRPGRGGGYTF.

This chain links TRBV4-3 with TRBJ1-4; D possibly corresponds to TRBD1 (6 bases). The CDR3 sequence is 14 residues long. V shed 6 bases and J shed 2 bases, with 10 bases lying between them. CDR1 and CDR2 from the germline V gene are LGHNA and YSLEER. The CDR3 reads CASSLDSTNEKLFF. DNA for the CDR3: TGCGCCAGCAGTCTGGACAGCACTAATGAAAAACTGTTTTTT.

J is TRBJ2-1 and V is TRBV27, with 8 bases lining up with TRBD2. J gave up 8 bases and V 0 bases, and 9 bases lay outside the gene matches. The CDR3 has 16 amino acids. Germline V gene lookup returns CDR1 MNHEY and CDR2 SMNVEV (reference sequence). This chain's CDR3 is CASSLSTGTRRDEQFF. The CDR3 nucleotides are TGTGCCAGCAGTTTATCCACCGGGACTAGGAGAGATGAGCAGTTCTTC.

The chain couples TRBV20-1 to TRBJ2-7, with D perhaps matching TRBD2 (6 bases). Trimming left V 3 bases short and J 5 bases short, with 11 bases between. The V gene's germline CDR1 is DFQATT and CDR2 SNEGSKA (reference sequence). The CDR3 contains 12 residues. The CDR3 region has the DNA TGCAGTGCTAGTGGGGGAGGAGACGAGCAGTACTTC. As protein: CSASGGGDEQYF.

The V call is TRBV7-9, the J call TRBJ1-1; a weak D match, TRBD1 (6 bases). This CDR3 region has 12 residues. Trimming removed 3 bases from V and 8 bases from J, with 10 bases in between. The germline CDR1 and CDR2 sequences are SEHNR and FQNEAQ (reference sequence). CDR3 protein: CASSLNDREAFF. The DNA of the CDR3 is TGTGCCAGCAGCTTGAACGACAGGGAAGCTTTCTTT.

The chain carries TRBV12-5 and TRBJ1-2; the D gene is possibly TRBD1 (5 bases). The V and J ends lost 5 bases and 6 bases respectively, with 16 bases between them. Germline V CDR1 and CDR2: LGHNT, FRNRAP. The CDR3 covers 14 residues. Written as DNA, the CDR3 is TGTGCTAGTGGTGGCGCGGGGCCTCGGGATGGCTACACCTTC. Translating it yields CASGGAGPRDGYTF. Using reference TRBV12-5 and TRBJ1-2 for the parts outside the CDR3, the full variable domain is DARVTQTPRHKVTEMGQEVTMRCQPILGHNTVFWYRQTMMQGLELLAYFRNRAPLDDSGMPKDRFSAEMPDATLATLKIQPSEPRDSAVYFCASGGAGPRDGYTFGSGTRLTVV.

The chain employs TRBV6-6 and TRBJ1-5, with unresolved D. The CDR3 runs 14 residues. V was pared by 5 bases and J by 0 bases, with 8 bases between. Germline assignment: CDR1 MNHNY and CDR2 SVGAGI (reference sequence). The CDR3 region has the DNA TGTGCCAGCAGTCGCCAGGATAGCAATCAGCCCCAGCATTTT. It yields the protein CASSRQDSNQPQHF.

V is TRBV7-9 and J is TRBJ2-1; the D gene is possibly TRBD2 (6 bases). From germline, CDR1 is SEHNR and CDR2 FQNEAQ (reference sequence). Between the trimmed V and J ends, which lost 7 bases and 7 bases, there was a span of 14 bases. This CDR3 contains 13 residues. CDR3 nucleotide sequence: TGTGCCAGCACGCGCGGGGAAGGTAATGAGCAGTTCTTC. Translation gives CASTRGEGNEQFF.

This chain links TRBV3-1 (or the pseudogene TRBV3-2) with TRBJ1-1; TRBD1 matches at 10 bases. The V and J ends lost 2 bases and 1 base, in that order; junction bases with no gene match: 7. This CDR3 has 17 amino acids. Germline CDR1 is LGHDT and CDR2 is YNNKEL (reference sequence). The DNA of the CDR3 is TGTGCCAGCAGCCAATTTGCGGGACAGGGGCCGAACACTGAAGCTTTCTTT. Protein: CASSQFAGQGPNTEAFF.

In this sample, this clone turned up a few times. The gene calls are TRBV27 and TRBJ1-3; D is unclear. Trimming removed 0 bases at V and 0 bases at J, with 6 bases between. Germline V CDR1 and CDR2: MNHEY, SMNVEV (reference sequence). CDR3 size: 15 residues. CDR3 sequence reads: CASSLSVYSGNTIYF. CDR3 sequence (DNA): TGTGCCAGCAGTTTATCTGTTTACTCTGGAAACACCATATATTTT.

The rearrangement joins TRBV5-1 to TRBJ2-5, with TRBD1 as a possible D gene (5 bases). The CDR3 runs to 19 residues. The V gene's germline CDR1 is SGHRS and CDR2 YFSETQ. Trimming took off 2 bases at V and 1 base at J, with 24 bases between the two ends. In DNA, the CDR3 is TGCGCCAGCAGCTTTCGACCCATCCCGACAGATCTAGGCCAAGAGACCCAGTACTTC. It encodes CASSFRPIPTDLGQETQYF.

The genes are TRBV12-3 or TRBV12-4 and TRBJ2-7; D uncertain. The CDR3 runs to 13 residues. Trimming pared 6 bases from V and 3 bases from J, leaving 12 bases between. The CDR3 sequence is CASSHNWSYEQYF. As DNA, the CDR3 is TGTGCCAGCAGCCACAACTGGAGCTACGAGCAGTACTTC.

This chain joins TRBV3-1 (or the pseudogene TRBV3-2) and TRBJ2-5; 8 bases align to TRBD2. J was trimmed by 1 base and V by 4 bases; bases with no gene match: 5. CDR1 LGHDT and CDR2 YNNKEL come from the germline V gene (reference sequence). This CDR3 is 15 amino acids long. The CDR3 loop is CASSPSGTSQETQYF. In DNA, the CDR3 is TGTGCCAGCAGCCCCTCCGGGACTAGCCAAGAGACCCAGTACTTC.

The table lists this clone with a few counts. The rearrangement uses TRBV7-9 and TRBJ1-4; D is unclear. Trimming stripped 5 bases from V and 0 bases from J, with 10 bases between. CDR1 SEHNR and CDR2 FQNEAQ come from the germline V gene (reference sequence). The CDR3 sequence is 15 residues long. In DNA form, the CDR3 reads TGTGCCAGCAGCGGACTGGAAGCAACTAATGAAAAACTGTTTTTT. This encodes CASSGLEATNEKLFF.

The V and J genes are TRBV7-3 and TRBJ2-2, with 8 bases lining up with TRBD2. The CDR3 loop spans 16 amino acids. CDR1 is SGHTA, CDR2 FQGTGA, per germline. The J segment lost 6 bases and the V segment lost 5 bases, leaving 11 bases of the junction unmatched. CDR3 amino acids: CASSVTGGASSGELFF. The CDR3 DNA reads TGTGCCAGCAGCGTCACCGGGGGGGCGAGTTCCGGGGAGCTGTTTTTT.

V gene TRBV19 combines with J gene TRBJ2-1, with D perhaps TRBD1 (6 bases). This CDR3 has 15 residues. V lost 7 bases and J lost 9, with 22 bases in between. The germline gives CDR1 LNHDA, CDR2 SQIVND (reference sequence). CDR3 in amino acids: CASTRLGQGRAEQFF. The CDR3, as DNA: TGTGCCAGTACCCGTCTCGGGCAGGGGAGAGCTGAGCAGTTCTTC.

This chain connects TRBV9 to TRBJ2-1; 9 bases are a match to TRBD1. The V gene end was trimmed by 2 bases and the J gene end by 9 bases; junction bases not matched to a gene: 9. The length of the CDR3 is 15 residues. Germline lookup yields CDR1 SGDLS and CDR2 YYNGEE. The CDR3 reads CASSVDRGIWREQFF. Written as DNA, the CDR3 is TGTGCCAGCAGCGTCGACAGGGGGATTTGGCGTGAGCAGTTCTTC.